This is a list of T cell receptor beta chains from one sample in a study of early T cells in non-severe SARS-CoV-2 infection. TCRdb ran MiXCR on the 5' RACE reads and lists one entry per CDR3 protein. Found here are some 48,000 distinct CDR3 sequences, approximately 7.6% of them singletons; the top ten hold 5.8%. Sequencing input: whole blood. The receptors originated from an adult who was a healthcare worker with PCR-confirmed SARS-CoV-2 infection or an uninfected control (not recorded which). Each CDR3 is given with its conserved first and last residue. A D gene is named only where the DNA matches it firmly. Clone sizes are given selectively: once, few, many, or a class where the clone is expanded.

>TRBV12-3/TRBV12-4|many|TRBJ2-1|TRBD1
CASSTRGQGNNEQFF
TGTGCCAGCAGTACCCGAGGACAGGGGAACAATGAGCAGTTCTTC
>TRBV7-8|few|TRBJ1-2|TRBD1
CASSSDRGTNYGYTF
TGTGCCAGCAGCTCGGACAGGGGAACCAACTATGGCTACACCTTC
>TRBV28|few|TRBJ2-3|NA
CASIGEYVQYF
TGTGCCAGCATCGGAGAGTATGTGCAGTATTTT
>TRBV11-3|few|TRBJ2-3|NA
CASSLGTTDTQYF
TGTGCCAGCAGCTTAGGCACCACAGATACGCAGTATTTT
>TRBV2|medium-sized|TRBJ2-7|TRBD1
CASDPTDRGHEQYF
TGTGCCAGTGATCCAACGGACAGGGGGCACGAGCAGTACTTC
>TRBV12-3/TRBV12-4|few|TRBJ1-6|NA
CASSPNTGSYNSPLHF
TGTGCCAGCAGTCCGAACACAGGGTCCTATAATTCACCCCTCCACTTT
>TRBV29-1|many|TRBJ1-3|NA
CSVDDSRGSENTIYF
TGCAGCGTTGATGATTCACGGGGTTCGGAAAACACCATATATTTT
>TRBV27|many|TRBJ2-1|NA
CASSSDLDNEQFF
TGTGCCAGCAGTTCCGACCTCGACAATGAGCAGTTCTTC
>TRBV7-9|NA|TRBJ2-5|TRBD1
CASSPRTGVFQETQYF
TGTGCCAGCAGCCCACGGACAGGGGTTTTCCAAGAGACCCAGTACTTC
>TRBV20-1|many|TRBJ1-6|NA
CSARALQGLNSPLHF
TGCAGTGCTAGAGCCCTACAGGGACTCAATTCACCCCTCCACTTT
>TRBV9|few|TRBJ2-5|TRBD2
CASSVEAGGLETQYF
TGTGCCAGCAGCGTAGAAGCGGGGGGGCTAGAGACCCAGTACTTC
>TRBV27|many|TRBJ2-5|TRBD2
CASSINSGGQETQYF
TGTGCCAGCAGTATTAATAGCGGGGGCCAAGAGACCCAGTACTTC
>TRBV7-2|few|TRBJ2-1|NA
CASSLEGVDIDEQFF
TGTGCCAGCAGCTTAGAAGGGGTTGATATCGATGAGCAGTTCTTC
>TRBV11-2|many|TRBJ2-3|NA
CASRSIWGPTSNTQYF
TGTGCCAGCAGATCGATCTGGGGACCAACAAGTAATACGCAGTATTTT